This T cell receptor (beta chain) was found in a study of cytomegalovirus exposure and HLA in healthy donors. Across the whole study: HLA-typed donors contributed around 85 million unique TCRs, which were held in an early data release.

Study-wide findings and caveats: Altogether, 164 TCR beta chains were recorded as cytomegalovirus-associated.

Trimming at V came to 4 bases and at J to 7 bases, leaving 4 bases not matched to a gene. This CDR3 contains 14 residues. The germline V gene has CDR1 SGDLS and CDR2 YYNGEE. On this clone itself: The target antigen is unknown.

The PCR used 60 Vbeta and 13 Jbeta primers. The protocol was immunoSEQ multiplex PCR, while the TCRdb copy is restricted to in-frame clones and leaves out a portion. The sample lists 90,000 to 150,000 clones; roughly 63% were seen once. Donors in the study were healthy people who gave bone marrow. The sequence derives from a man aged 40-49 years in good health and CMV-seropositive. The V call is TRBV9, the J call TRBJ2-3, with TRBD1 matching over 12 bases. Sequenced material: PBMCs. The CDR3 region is CASSRDRGPNTQYF. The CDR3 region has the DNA TGTGCCAGCAGCAGGGACAGGGGGCCGAATACGCAGTATTTT.